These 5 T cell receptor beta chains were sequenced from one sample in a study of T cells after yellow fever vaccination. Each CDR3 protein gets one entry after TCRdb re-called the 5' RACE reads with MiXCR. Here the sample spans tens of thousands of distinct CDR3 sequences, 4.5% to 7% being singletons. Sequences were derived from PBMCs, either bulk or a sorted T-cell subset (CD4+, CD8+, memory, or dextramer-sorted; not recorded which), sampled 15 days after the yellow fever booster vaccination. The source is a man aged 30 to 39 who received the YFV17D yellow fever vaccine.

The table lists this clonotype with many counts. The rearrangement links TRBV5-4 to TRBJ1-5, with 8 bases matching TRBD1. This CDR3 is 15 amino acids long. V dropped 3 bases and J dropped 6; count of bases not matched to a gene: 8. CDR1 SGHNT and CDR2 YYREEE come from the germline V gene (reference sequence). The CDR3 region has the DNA TGTGCCAGCAGCTGGGGGGGACAGGAAGGTCAGCCCCAGCATTTT. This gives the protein CASSWGGQEGQPQHF.

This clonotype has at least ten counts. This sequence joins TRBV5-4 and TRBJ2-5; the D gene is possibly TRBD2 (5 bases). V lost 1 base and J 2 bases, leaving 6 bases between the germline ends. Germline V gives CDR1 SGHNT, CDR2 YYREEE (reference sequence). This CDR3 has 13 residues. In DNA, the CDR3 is TGTGCCAGCAGCTTGCGGGGACAAGAGACCCAGTACTTC. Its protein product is CASSLRGQETQYF.

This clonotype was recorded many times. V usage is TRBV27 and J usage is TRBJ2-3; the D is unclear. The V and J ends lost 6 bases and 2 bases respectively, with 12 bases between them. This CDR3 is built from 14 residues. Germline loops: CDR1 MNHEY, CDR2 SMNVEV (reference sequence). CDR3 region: CASSVLPDTDTQYF. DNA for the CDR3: TGTGCCAGCAGCGTACTACCAGACACAGATACGCAGTATTTT.

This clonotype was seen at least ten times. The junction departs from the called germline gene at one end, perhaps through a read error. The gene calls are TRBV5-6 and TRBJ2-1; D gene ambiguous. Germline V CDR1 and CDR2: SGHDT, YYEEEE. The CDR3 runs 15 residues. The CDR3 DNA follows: TGTGCCAGCAGCTGGTTTTTCGGCTCCAACAATGAGCAGTTCTTC. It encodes CASSWFFGSNNEQFF.

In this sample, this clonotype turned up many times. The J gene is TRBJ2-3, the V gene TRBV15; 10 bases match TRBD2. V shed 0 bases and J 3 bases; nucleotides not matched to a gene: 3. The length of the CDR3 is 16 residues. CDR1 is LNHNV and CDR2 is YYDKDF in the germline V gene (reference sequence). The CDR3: CATSRDRGLATDTQYF. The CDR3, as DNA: TGTGCCACCAGCAGAGATCGGGGACTAGCGACAGATACGCAGTATTTT.